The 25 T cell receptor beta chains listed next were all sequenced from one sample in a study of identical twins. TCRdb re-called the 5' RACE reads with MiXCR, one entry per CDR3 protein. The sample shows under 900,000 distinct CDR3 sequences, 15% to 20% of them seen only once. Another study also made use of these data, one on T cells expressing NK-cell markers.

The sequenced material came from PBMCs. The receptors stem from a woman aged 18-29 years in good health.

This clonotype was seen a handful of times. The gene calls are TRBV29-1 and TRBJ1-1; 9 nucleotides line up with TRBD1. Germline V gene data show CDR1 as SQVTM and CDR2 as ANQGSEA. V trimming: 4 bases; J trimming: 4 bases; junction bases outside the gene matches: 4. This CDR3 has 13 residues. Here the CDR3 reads CSVATGGFTEAFF. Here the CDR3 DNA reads TGCAGCGTTGCTACAGGGGGCTTCACTGAAGCTTTCTTT.

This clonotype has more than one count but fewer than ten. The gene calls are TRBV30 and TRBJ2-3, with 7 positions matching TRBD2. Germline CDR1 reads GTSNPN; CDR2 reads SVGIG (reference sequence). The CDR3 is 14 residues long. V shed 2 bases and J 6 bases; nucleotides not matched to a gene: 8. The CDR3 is CAWSTGEGRDTQYF. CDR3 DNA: TGTGCCTGGAGTACGGGGGAGGGCCGGGATACGCAGTATTTT.

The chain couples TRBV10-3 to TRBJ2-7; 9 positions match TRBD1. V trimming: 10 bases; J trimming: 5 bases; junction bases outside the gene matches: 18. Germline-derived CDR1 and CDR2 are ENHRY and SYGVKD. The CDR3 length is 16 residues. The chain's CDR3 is CATHNLLQGARDEQYF. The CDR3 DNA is TGTGCCACACACAATTTATTACAGGGGGCGCGTGACGAGCAGTACTTC.

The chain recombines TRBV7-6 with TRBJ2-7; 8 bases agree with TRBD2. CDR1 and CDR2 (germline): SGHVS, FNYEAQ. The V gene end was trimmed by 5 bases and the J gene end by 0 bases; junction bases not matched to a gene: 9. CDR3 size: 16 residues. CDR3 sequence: CASSPLGREVSYEQYF. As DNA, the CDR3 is TGTGCCAGCAGCCCATTGGGGCGGGAGGTCTCCTACGAGCAGTACTTC.

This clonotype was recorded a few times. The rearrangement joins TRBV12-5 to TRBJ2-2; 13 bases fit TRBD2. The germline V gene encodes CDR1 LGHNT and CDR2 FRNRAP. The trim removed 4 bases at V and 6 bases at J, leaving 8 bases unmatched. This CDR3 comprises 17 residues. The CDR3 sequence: CASGWGGLAGRPGELFF. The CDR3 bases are TGTGCTAGTGGTTGGGGGGGACTAGCGGGACGTCCCGGGGAGCTGTTTTTT.

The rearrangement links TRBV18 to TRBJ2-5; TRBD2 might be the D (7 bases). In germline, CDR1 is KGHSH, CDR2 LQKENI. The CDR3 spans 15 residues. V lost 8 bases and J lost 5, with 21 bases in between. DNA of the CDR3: TGTGCCAGCACGCGGTGGACGCGGGGGCAGGAGACCCAGTACTTC. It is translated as CASTRWTRGQETQYF.

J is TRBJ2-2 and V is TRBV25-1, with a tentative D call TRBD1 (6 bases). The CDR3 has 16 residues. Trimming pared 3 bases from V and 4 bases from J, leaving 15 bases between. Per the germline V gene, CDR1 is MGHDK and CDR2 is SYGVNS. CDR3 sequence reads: CASSDSFDRSTGELFF. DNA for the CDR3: TGTGCCAGCAGTGATTCCTTCGACAGGAGCACCGGGGAGCTGTTTTTT.

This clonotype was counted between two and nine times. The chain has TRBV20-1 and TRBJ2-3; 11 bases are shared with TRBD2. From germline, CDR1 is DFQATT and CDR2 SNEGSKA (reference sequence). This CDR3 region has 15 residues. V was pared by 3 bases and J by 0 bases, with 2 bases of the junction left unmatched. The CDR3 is CSASGTSGSTDTQYF. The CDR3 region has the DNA TGCAGTGCTAGTGGGACTAGCGGAAGCACAGATACGCAGTATTTT.

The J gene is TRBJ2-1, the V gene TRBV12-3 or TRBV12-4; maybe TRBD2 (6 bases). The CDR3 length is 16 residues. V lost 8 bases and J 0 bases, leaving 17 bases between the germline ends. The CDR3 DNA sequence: TGTGCCAGCCAACGCGGGACCAGCTTCTCCTACAATGAGCAGTTCTTC. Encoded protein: CASQRGTSFSYNEQFF.

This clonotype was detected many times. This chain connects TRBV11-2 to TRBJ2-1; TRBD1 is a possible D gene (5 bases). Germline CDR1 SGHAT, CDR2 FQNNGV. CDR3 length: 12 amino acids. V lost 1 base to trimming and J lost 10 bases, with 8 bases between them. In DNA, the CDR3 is TGTGCCAGCAGCTTAGGGGGCGACGAGCAGTTCTTC. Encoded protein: CASSLGGDEQFF. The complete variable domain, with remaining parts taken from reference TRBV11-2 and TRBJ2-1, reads EAGVAQSPRYKIIEKRQSVAFWCNPISGHATLYWYQQILGQGPKLLIQFQNNGVVDDSQLPKDRFSAERLKGVDSTLKIQPAKLEDSAVYLCASSLGGDEQFFGPGTRLTVL.

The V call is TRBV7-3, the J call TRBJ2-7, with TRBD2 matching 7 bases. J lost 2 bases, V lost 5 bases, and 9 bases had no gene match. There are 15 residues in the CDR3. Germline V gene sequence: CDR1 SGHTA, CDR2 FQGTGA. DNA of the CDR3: TGTGCCAGCAGCCCTCGGGCTAGCGGAACCTACGAGCAGTACTTC. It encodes CASSPRASGTYEQYF.

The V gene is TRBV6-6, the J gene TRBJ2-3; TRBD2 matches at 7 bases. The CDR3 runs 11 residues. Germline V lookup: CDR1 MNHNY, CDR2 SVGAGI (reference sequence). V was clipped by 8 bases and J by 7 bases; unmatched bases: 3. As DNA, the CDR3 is TGTGCCAGCGGGGAGGGAAATACGCAGTATTTT. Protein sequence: CASGEGNTQYF.

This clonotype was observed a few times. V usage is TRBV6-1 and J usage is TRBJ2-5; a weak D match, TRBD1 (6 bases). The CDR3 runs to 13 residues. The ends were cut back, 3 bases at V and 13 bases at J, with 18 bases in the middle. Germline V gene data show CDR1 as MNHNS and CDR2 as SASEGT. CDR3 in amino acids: CASSDRQAGLTYF. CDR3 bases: TGTGCCAGCAGTGACAGACAGGCGGGCCTTACGTACTTC.

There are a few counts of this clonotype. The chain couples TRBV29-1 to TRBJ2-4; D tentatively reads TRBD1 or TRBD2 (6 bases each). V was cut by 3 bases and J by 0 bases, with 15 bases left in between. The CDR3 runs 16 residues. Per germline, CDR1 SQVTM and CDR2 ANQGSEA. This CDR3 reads CSVERVGGLAKNIQYF. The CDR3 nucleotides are TGCAGCGTTGAGAGGGTCGGGGGCCTAGCCAAAAACATTCAGTACTTC.

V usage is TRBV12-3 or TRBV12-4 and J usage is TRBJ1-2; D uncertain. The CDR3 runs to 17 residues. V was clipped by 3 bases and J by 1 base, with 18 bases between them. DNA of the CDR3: TGTGCCAGCAGTTTGGATGGGCAGATAGTCCTTAACTATGGCTACACCTTC. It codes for CASSLDGQIVLNYGYTF.

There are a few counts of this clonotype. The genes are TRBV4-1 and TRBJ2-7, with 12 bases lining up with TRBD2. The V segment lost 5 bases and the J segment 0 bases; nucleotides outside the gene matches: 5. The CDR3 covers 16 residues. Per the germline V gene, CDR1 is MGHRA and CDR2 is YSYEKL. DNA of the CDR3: TGCGCCAGCAGCACTCGACTAGCGGGAGACTCCTACGAGCAGTACTTC. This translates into CASSTRLAGDSYEQYF.

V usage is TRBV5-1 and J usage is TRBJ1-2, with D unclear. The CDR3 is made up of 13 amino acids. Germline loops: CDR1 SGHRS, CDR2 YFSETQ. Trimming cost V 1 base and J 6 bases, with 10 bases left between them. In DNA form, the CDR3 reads TGCGCCAGCAGCTTGTATGTGGGCGATGGCTACACCTTC. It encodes CASSLYVGDGYTF. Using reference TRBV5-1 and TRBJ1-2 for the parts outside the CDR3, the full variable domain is KAGVTQTPRYLIKTRGQQVTLSCSPISGHRSVSWYQQTPGQGLQFLFEYFSETQRNKGNFPGRFSGRQFSNSRSEMNVSTLELGDSALYLCASSLYVGDGYTFGSGTRLTVV.

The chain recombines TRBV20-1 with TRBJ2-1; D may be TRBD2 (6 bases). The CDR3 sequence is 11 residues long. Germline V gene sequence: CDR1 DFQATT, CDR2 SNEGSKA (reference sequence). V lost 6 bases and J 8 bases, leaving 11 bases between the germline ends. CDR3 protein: CSALGGYEQFF. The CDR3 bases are TGCAGTGCCCTGGGGGGTTATGAGCAGTTCTTC.

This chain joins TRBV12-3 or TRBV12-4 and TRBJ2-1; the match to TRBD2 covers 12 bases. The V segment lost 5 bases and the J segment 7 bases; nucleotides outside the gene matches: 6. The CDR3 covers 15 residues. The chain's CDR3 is CASSQGLAGPNEQFF. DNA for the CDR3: TGTGCCAGCAGTCAGGGACTAGCGGGCCCAAATGAGCAGTTCTTC.

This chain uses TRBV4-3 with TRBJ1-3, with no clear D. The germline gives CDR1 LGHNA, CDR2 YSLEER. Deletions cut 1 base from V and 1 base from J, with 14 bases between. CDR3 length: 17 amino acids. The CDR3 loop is CASSQVGSDLSGNTIYF. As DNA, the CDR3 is TGCGCCAGCAGCCAAGTGGGGTCGGACCTATCTGGAAACACCATATATTTT.

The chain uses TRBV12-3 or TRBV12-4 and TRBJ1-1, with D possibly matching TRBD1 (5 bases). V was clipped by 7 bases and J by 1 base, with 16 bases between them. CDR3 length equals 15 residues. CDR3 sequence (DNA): TGTGCCAGCACCTTAGGGGCAGGGACGAACACTGAAGCTTTCTTT. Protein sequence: CASTLGAGTNTEAFF.

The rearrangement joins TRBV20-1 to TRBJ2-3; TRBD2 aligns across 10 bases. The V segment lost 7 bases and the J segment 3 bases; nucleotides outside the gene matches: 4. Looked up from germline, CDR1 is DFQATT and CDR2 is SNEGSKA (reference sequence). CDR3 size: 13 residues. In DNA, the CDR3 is TGCAGTGGCCTAGCGGGGGTAACAGATACGCAGTATTTT. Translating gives CSGLAGVTDTQYF.

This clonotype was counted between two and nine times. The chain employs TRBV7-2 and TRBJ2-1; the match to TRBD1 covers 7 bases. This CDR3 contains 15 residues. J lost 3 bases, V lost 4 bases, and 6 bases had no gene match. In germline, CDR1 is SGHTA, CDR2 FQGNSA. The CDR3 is CASSSRPGGYNEQFF. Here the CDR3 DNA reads TGTGCCAGCAGCTCCAGGCCAGGGGGCTACAATGAGCAGTTCTTC. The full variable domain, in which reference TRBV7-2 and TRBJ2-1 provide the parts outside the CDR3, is GAGVSQSPSNKVTEKGKDVELRCDPISGHTALYWYRQSLGQGLEFLIYFQGNSAPDKSGLPSDRFSAERTGGSVSTLTIQRTQQEDSAVYLCASSSRPGGYNEQFFGPGTRLTVL.

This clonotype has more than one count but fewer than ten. The CDR3 sequence: CASSDRGRNQPQHF. CDR3 sequence (DNA): TGTGCCAGCAGTGACCGGGGGCGCAATCAGCCCCAGCATTTT. The chain joins TRBV2 to TRBJ1-5, with a weak D call TRBD1 (6 bases). Germline V gene lookup returns CDR1 SNHLY and CDR2 FYNNEI. CDR3 length equals 14 residues. V gave up 3 bases and J gave up 2 bases, with 8 bases separating them.

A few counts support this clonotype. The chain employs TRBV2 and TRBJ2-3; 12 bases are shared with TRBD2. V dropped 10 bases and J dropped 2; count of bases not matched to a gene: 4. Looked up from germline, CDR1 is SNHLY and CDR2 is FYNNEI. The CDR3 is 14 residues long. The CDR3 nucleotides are TGTGCCACCGGACTAGCGGGGATCACAGATACGCAGTATTTT. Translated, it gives CATGLAGITDTQYF.